The next 31 T cell receptor beta chains were all read from a single sample in a study of post-analysis software for immune sequencing data. Study conclusions and caveats: Patients carried roughly 5 TRBV segments more frequently than controls did, and TRBV5-6, TRBV5-1 and TRBV20-1 were among them.

No antigen has been assigned to these receptors. Unique molecular identifiers had been added to the TCR beta cDNA libraries. TCRdb independently ran MiXCR on the PCR reads; one entry per CDR3 protein. The table has 430,000 or so distinct CDR3 sequences, less than 40% seen once; the top ten hold less than 10%. Sequenced material: blood. These receptors came from a girl aged 2 to 10 with multiple sclerosis.

This chain uses TRBV6-1 with TRBJ2-7; TRBD1 might be the D (5 bases). The end of the DNA aligns better with TRBJ2-5, so the J call may be wrong. The CDR3 runs 14 residues. CDR1 MNHNS and CDR2 SASEGT come from the germline V gene. CDR3 region: CASSEEQGLETQYF. The CDR3 DNA is TGTGCCAGCAGTGAAGAGCAGGGTTTAGAGACCCAGTACTTC.

There are a few counts of this clonotype. The chain is built from TRBV28 and TRBJ1-5; maybe TRBD1 (6 bases). The CDR3 has 16 amino acids. Germline V gene data show CDR1 as MDHEN and CDR2 as SYDVKM. V was pared by 4 bases and J by 10 bases, with 23 bases between. The CDR3 sequence is CASSSEVRGIAPPQHF. The CDR3 region has the DNA TGTGCCAGCAGTTCCGAGGTTAGGGGGATCGCCCCACCCCAGCATTTT.

The chain joins TRBV21-1 to TRBJ2-4. TRBV21-1 is an annotated pseudogene. This CDR3 is built from 15 residues. CDR3 DNA sequence: TGTGCCAGCAGCAAAGAGCCCTTGGCCAAAAACATTCAGTACTTC. Protein sequence: CASSKEPLAKNIQYF.

The chain recombines TRBV20-1 with TRBJ2-7; tentatively, D is TRBD1 or TRBD2 (5 bases each). V lost 0 bases to trimming and J lost 4 bases, with 16 bases between them. Germline V CDR1 and CDR2: DFQATT, SNEGSKA (reference sequence). The CDR3 runs to 15 residues. The CDR3 sequence: CSAREKGRELYEQYF. CDR3 coding DNA: TGCAGTGCTAGAGAAAAGGGCAGGGAGCTTTACGAGCAGTACTTC.

This clonotype was observed a few times. The V gene is TRBV19, the J gene TRBJ1-1, with a tentative D call TRBD1 (5 bases). Trimming took 9 bases from V and 2 from J, leaving 16 bases between them. This CDR3 spans 14 amino acids. The germline CDR1 and CDR2 sequences are LNHDA and SQIVND (reference sequence). CDR3 amino acids: CASRRVGVNTEAFF. The CDR3 DNA sequence: TGTGCCAGCCGGAGGGTGGGGGTAAACACTGAAGCTTTCTTT.

In DNA, the CDR3 is TGTGCCAGCAGCGAAGACTGGGGGATGAGCACTGAAGCTTTCTTT. Its protein is CASSEDWGMSTEAFF. The rearrangement links TRBV11-2 to TRBJ1-1; D perhaps matches TRBD1 (5 bases). Germline CDR1 reads SGHAT; CDR2 reads FQNNGV. V lost 5 bases and J lost 4, with 17 bases in between. The CDR3 sequence is 15 residues long.

This clonotype was counted a few times. This sequence joins TRBV7-2 and TRBJ2-5, with 10 bases lining up with TRBD2. The CDR3 is made up of 14 amino acids. Trimming at V came to 5 bases and at J to 4 bases, leaving 4 bases not matched to a gene. Germline-derived CDR1 and CDR2 are SGHTA and FQGNSA. CDR3 region: CASSLIAGGETQYF. The CDR3 DNA reads TGTGCCAGCAGCCTCATAGCGGGGGGAGAGACCCAGTACTTC.

Points on this clonotype: At one end, the junction sequence differs from germline, possibly due to a read error. The rearrangement links TRBV3-1 to TRBJ2-3; D is uncertain. Per the germline V gene, CDR1 is LGHDT and CDR2 is YNNKEL (reference sequence). This CDR3 comprises 14 residues. CDR3 protein: CARRPTGSTDTQYF. In nucleotides, the CDR3 is TGTGCCCGCAGACCGACTGGAAGCACAGATACGCAGTATTTT.

In its sample, this clonotype was seen a few times. The rearrangement joins TRBV7-2 to TRBJ1-2; D perhaps matches TRBD1 (6 bases). This CDR3 has 14 amino acids. The germline V gene encodes CDR1 SGHTA and CDR2 FQGNSA. Deletions cut 5 bases from V and 4 bases from J, with 14 bases between. CDR3 residues: CASSPRTDVYGYTF. The DNA for the CDR3 is TGTGCCAGCAGCCCTAGGACAGATGTCTATGGCTACACCTTC.

This chain uses TRBV28 with TRBJ2-1; tentative D call: TRBD2 (5 bases). Trimming removed 10 bases from V and 6 bases from J, with 22 bases in between. CDR3 length: 15 residues. Germline CDR1 MDHEN, CDR2 SYDVKM. CDR3: CATIDPGYEGNEQFF. The CDR3 DNA is TGTGCCACCATAGATCCGGGGTATGAGGGCAATGAGCAGTTCTTC.

The rearrangement links TRBV2 to TRBJ2-2; TRBD1 matches at 8 bases. With 5 bases clipped from V and 4 bases from J, the junction kept 3 bases outside the gene matches. The CDR3 contains 14 residues. CDR1 is SNHLY and CDR2 is FYNNEI in the germline V gene. The DNA for the CDR3 is TGTGCCAGCAGTCAGGGGGCCAGCACCGGGGAGCTGTTTTTT. This encodes CASSQGASTGELFF. Full variable domain (remainder filled in from reference TRBV2 and TRBJ2-2): EPEVTQTPSHQVTQMGQEVILRCVPISNHLYFYWYRQILGQKVEFLVSFYNNEISEKSEIFDDQFSVERPDGSNFTLKIRSTKLEDSAMYFCASSQGASTGELFFGEGSRLTVL.

This clonotype was observed a handful of times. This sequence joins TRBV11-2 and TRBJ2-1; 9 nucleotides line up with TRBD1. The CDR3 length is 15 residues. The trim removed 3 bases at V and 3 bases at J, leaving 3 bases unmatched. Per the germline V gene, CDR1 is SGHAT and CDR2 is FQNNGV. Here the CDR3 DNA reads TGTGCCAGCAGCTTCGGGACAGGGAACTACAATGAGCAGTTCTTC. Amino acids: CASSFGTGNYNEQFF.

This clonotype came up many times. The chain recombines TRBV27 with TRBJ2-4, with 11 positions matching TRBD2. V dropped 5 bases and J dropped 8; count of bases not matched to a gene: 5. The length of the CDR3 is 14 residues. The V gene's germline CDR1 is MNHEY and CDR2 SMNVEV (reference sequence). DNA for the CDR3: TGTGCCAGCAGTCGCACTAGCGGGAGCGACATTCAGTACTTC. This translates into CASSRTSGSDIQYF.

J is TRBJ2-1 and V is TRBV5-1, with D possibly TRBD1 on 6 matching bases. Per the germline V gene, CDR1 is SGHRS and CDR2 is YFSETQ. The CDR3 has 16 residues. The ends were cut back, 4 bases at V and 0 bases at J, with 14 bases in the middle. The CDR3 here is CASSVRDTFSYNEQFF. The CDR3 DNA is TGCGCCAGCAGCGTAAGGGACACCTTCTCCTACAATGAGCAGTTCTTC.

V is TRBV20-1 and J is TRBJ2-7; perhaps D is TRBD1 or TRBD2 (5 bases each). Germline V lookup: CDR1 DFQATT, CDR2 SNEGSKA (reference sequence). This CDR3 is built from 15 residues. The V gene lost 3 bases and the J gene lost 2 bases, with 17 bases spanning the gap. CDR3 DNA sequence: TGCAGTGCTAGCCGAAACCCGGGACCCACCTACGAGCAGTACTTC. Amino acids: CSASRNPGPTYEQYF.

The table lists this clonotype with a few counts. This chain connects TRBV28 to TRBJ2-4; the D is unclear. The DNA end is a closer match to TRBJ2-7, so the J assignment may be wrong. Germline V gene lookup returns CDR1 MDHEN and CDR2 SYDVKM. This CDR3 comprises 13 residues. CDR3 bases: TGTGCCAGCAGTTTTACACCTACCTACGAGCAGTACTTC. Encoded protein: CASSFTPTYEQYF.

This clonotype was counted a few times. The V gene is TRBV9, the J gene TRBJ1-2; D may be TRBD1 (6 bases). Germline V lookup: CDR1 SGDLS, CDR2 YYNGEE. The CDR3 has 14 amino acids. Trimming stripped 0 bases from V and 4 bases from J, with 10 bases between. In DNA form, the CDR3 reads TGTGCCAGCAGCGTAGATCACAGGGCCTATGGCTACACCTTC. It is translated as CASSVDHRAYGYTF.

The genes are TRBV20-1 and TRBJ2-3, with 8 bases fitting TRBD2. V gave up 0 bases and J gave up 1 base; unmatched junction bases: 9. The CDR3 has 17 amino acids. Per the germline V gene, CDR1 is DFQATT and CDR2 is SNEGSKA (reference sequence). The CDR3 DNA reads as TGCAGTGCTAGAGACCTCCATAGCGGGGACCGCACAGATACGCAGTATTTT. This encodes CSARDLHSGDRTDTQYF.

The V and J genes are TRBV4-1 and TRBJ2-3; D gene ambiguous. CDR3 length equals 21 residues. The germline V gene has CDR1 MGHRA and CDR2 YSYEKL. The V end lost 0 bases, the J end lost 1 base, and 26 bases lay between the germline ends. DNA for the CDR3: TGCGCCAGCAGCCAAGATCGGAGCCCCCCCGGAGATGCGGCGGGCACAGATACGCAGTATTTT. Protein product: CASSQDRSPPGDAAGTDTQYF.

This clonotype was observed a few times. J is TRBJ2-3 and V is TRBV6-5, with D perhaps matching TRBD1 or TRBD2 (5 bases each). The CDR3 is 13 amino acids. CDR1 is MNHEY, CDR2 SVGAGI, per germline. Trimming left V 2 bases short and J 6 bases short, with 9 bases between. The CDR3 bases are TGTGCCAGCAGTTACAAGAGGGGTGATACGCAGTATTTT. This translates into CASSYKRGDTQYF.

The chain recombines TRBV6-5 with TRBJ1-2; tentative D call: TRBD1 (5 bases). Germline lookup yields CDR1 MNHEY and CDR2 SVGAGI. The CDR3 extends over 14 amino acids. V lost 2 bases and J lost 6, with 13 bases in between. The CDR3 region is CASSYVEAGNGYTF. DNA for the CDR3: TGTGCCAGCAGTTACGTGGAGGCAGGGAATGGCTACACCTTC.

The chain couples TRBV7-2 to TRBJ2-5, with 10 bases fitting TRBD2. The J call may be incorrect, as the DNA end agrees better with TRBJ2-7. This CDR3 comprises 15 residues. Germline V gives CDR1 SGHTA, CDR2 FQGNSA. The CDR3 nucleotides are TGTGCCAGCAGCTTTCGTGGACTAGCGGCCTACGAGCAGTACTTC. Translated, it gives CASSFRGLAAYEQYF.

As concerns this clonotype: The germline gene is not matched at one end of the junction; a read error may be the cause. The chain has TRBV18 and TRBJ1-2; D is unresolved. Germline V gene sequence: CDR1 KGHSH, CDR2 LQKENI. The CDR3 extends over 17 amino acids. As DNA, the CDR3 is TGCGCCAGCTCACCACCGAATGGGGTGTCCTTCGCGTATGGCTACACCTTC. It encodes CASSPPNGVSFAYGYTF.

This clonotype was detected a few times. This rearrangement joins TRBV3-1 to TRBJ1-2; D is unclear. V was pared by 0 bases and J by 8 bases, with 13 bases between. The CDR3 spans 14 residues. Germline CDR1 LGHDT, CDR2 YNNKEL (reference sequence). The CDR3: CASSQDLRGNGYTF. The CDR3 region has the DNA TGTGCCAGCAGCCAAGATCTACGAGGGAACGGCTACACCTTC.

This chain connects TRBV9 to TRBJ2-7; TRBD2 might be the D (5 bases). The germline gives CDR1 SGDLS, CDR2 YYNGEE. CDR3 length equals 15 residues. V lost 0 bases to trimming and J lost 3 bases, with 13 bases between them. CDR3 sequence reads: CASSVESSTLYEQYF. CDR3 nucleotide sequence: TGTGCCAGCAGCGTAGAATCTAGCACCCTCTACGAGCAGTACTTC.

This clonotype was detected only a few times. The rearrangement uses TRBV4-1 and TRBJ2-1; 8 positions agree with TRBD1. The germline V gene has CDR1 MGHRA and CDR2 YSYEKL. This CDR3 contains 16 residues. The junction had 6 bases not matched to a gene; V was cut back by 3 bases and J by 2 bases. This CDR3 is CASSQTQGETYNEQFF. CDR3 sequence (DNA): TGCGCCAGCAGCCAGACACAGGGGGAGACCTACAATGAGCAGTTCTTC.

The chain combines TRBV28 with TRBJ2-5, with 12 bases lining up with TRBD2. TRBJ2-7 explains the end of the DNA better; the J call may be wrong. CDR3 length: 13 residues. From germline, CDR1 is MDHEN and CDR2 SYDVKM. In DNA form, the CDR3 reads TGTGCCAGCAACCTAGCGGGGGGGCTCGAGCAGTACTTC. Amino acid sequence: CASNLAGGLEQYF.

DNA of the CDR3: TGCGCCAGCAGCCCCGGAAGTGTTACGCAGTATTTT. It yields the protein CASSPGSVTQYF. The chain recombines TRBV5-1 with TRBJ2-3; D is undetermined. The germline V and J ends were trimmed by 4 bases and 8 bases, with 11 bases remaining between them. CDR1 is SGHRS, CDR2 YFSETQ, per germline. The length of the CDR3 is 12 residues.

This rearrangement joins TRBV4-1 to TRBJ1-2, with D tentatively TRBD1 (6 bases). This CDR3 region has 17 residues. Per the germline V gene, CDR1 is MGHRA and CDR2 is YSYEKL. Trimming cost V 0 bases and J 2 bases, with 16 bases left between them. As DNA, the CDR3 is TGCGCCAGCAGCCAAGATTATAGGGGGGTCGGCAACTATGGCTACACCTTC. This gives the protein CASSQDYRGVGNYGYTF.

The V call is TRBV7-3, the J call TRBJ2-2; 7 nucleotides align to TRBD1. The CDR3 extends over 15 amino acids. Germline loops: CDR1 SGHTA, CDR2 FQGTGA. The V and J ends lost 5 bases and 2 bases, in that order; junction bases with no gene match: 5. CDR3 in DNA: TGTGCCAGCAGCACCGGGACAGTCAACACCGGGGAGCTGTTTTTT. As protein: CASSTGTVNTGELFF.

The chain links TRBV20-1 to TRBJ1-1, with TRBD1 identical over 9 bases. Trimming took 3 bases from V and 0 from J; bases not matched to a gene: 32. CDR3 size: 24 residues. The V gene's germline CDR1 is DFQATT and CDR2 SNEGSKA (reference sequence). CDR3 region: CSASGPSHIKTNDRGWDMNTEAFF. DNA of the CDR3: TGCAGTGCTAGTGGGCCCTCACACATTAAGACTAACGACAGGGGGTGGGACATGAACACTGAAGCTTTCTTT.